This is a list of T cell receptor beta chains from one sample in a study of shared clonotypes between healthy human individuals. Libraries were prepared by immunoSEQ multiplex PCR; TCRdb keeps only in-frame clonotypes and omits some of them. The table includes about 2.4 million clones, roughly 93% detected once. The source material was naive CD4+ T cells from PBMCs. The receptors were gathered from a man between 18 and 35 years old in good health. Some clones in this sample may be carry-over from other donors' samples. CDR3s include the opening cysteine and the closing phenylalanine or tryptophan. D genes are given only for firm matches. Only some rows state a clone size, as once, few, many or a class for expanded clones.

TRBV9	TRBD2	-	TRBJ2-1	TGTGCCAGCAGAGGTCCACCGGGACTAGCACATCATGAGCAGTTCTTC	CASRGPPGLAHHEQFF
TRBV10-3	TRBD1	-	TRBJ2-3	TGTGCCATCAGTGAGCCGGGACAGGGGAGCACAGATACGCAGTATTTT	CAISEPGQGSTDTQYF
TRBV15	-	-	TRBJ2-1	TGTGCCACCAGCAACCCGATGGAATTCACAGGAAGCGAACCCTCCTACAATGAGCAGTTCTTC	CATSNPMEFTGSEPSYNEQFF
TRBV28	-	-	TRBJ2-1	TGTGCCAGCAGTTTAGGGTCACTCGGGTACAATGAGCAGTTCTTC	CASSLGSLGYNEQFF
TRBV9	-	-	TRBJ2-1	TGTGCCAGCAGCCTTCAGACAGAAGCCTACAATGAGCAGTTCTTC	CASSLQTEAYNEQFF
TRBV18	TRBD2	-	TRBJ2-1	TGTGCCAGCTCACCATTCACTTTTGGGACTATCGGTGAGCAGTTCTTC	CASSPFTFGTIGEQFF
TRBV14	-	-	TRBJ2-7	TGTGCCAGCAGCCGAAGAGCCTCTTGGGGGGAGTCCTACGAGCAGTACTTC	CASSRRASWGESYEQYF
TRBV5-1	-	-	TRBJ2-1	TGCGCCAGCAGGGGCCTGGCAGGAGGCGGGACCGATGAGCAGTTCTTC	CASRGLAGGGTDEQFF
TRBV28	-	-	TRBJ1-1	TGTGCCAGCCGTTCAGAATCCGGGTGGAACACTGAAGCTTTCTTT	CASRSESGWNTEAFF
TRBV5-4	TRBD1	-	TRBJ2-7	TGTGCCAGCAGCCCAGACAGGGGCTACGAGCAGTACTTC	CASSPDRGYEQYF
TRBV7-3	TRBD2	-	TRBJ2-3	TGTGCCAGCAGCGAGACTAGCGGAGTCACAGATACGCAGTATTTT	CASSETSGVTDTQYF
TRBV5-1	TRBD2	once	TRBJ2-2	TGCGCCAGCAGCTCGGGACTAGCGGGAGCGGGGACCGGGGAGCTGTTTTTT	CASSSGLAGAGTGELFF
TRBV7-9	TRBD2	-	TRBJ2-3	TGTGCCAGCAGTTCTCCAGGACTAGCGGGAGTAGATACGCAGTATTTT	CASSSPGLAGVDTQYF